This paragraph reports one T cell receptor (beta chain). The CDR3 does not end in the conserved phenylalanine or tryptophan, so this is likely a read error. This specimen belongs to a study of human T cells and chemical hapten exposure. Across the whole study: Chiefly female patients presented with alopecia areata, totalis or universalis. It was small differences in pooled library volume that mainly caused per-sample TCR yields to vary.

The CDR3 sequence is 16 residues long. The V and J ends lost 5 bases and 4 bases, in that order; junction bases with no gene match: 9. Germline V CDR1 and CDR2: SGHTA, FQGNSA. Unique molecular identifiers were attached to individual cDNA molecules within the library. MiXCR, applied by TCRdb to the RACE reads, yields one record per CDR3 protein. The table records 250,000 or so distinct CDR3 sequences, around 7% of them present only once. Sample time point: pre-sensitization, week 0. As to treatment: therapeutic diphenylcyclopropenone sensitization with weekly scalp DPC. The sequencing used whole blood, collected in connection with sensitization to the hapten diphenylcyclopropenone (DPC). The sequence derives from a man in his late teens or twenties with alopecia areata. Some clones in this sample may be carry-over from other donors' samples. V and J are TRBV7-2 and TRBJ2-1; 9 bases are shared with TRBD2. CDR3 nucleotides: TGTGCCAGCAGCCGCTCTCCCAGCGGGGGGTACAATGAGCAGTTCTTA. Amino acids: CASSRSPSGGYNEQFL.